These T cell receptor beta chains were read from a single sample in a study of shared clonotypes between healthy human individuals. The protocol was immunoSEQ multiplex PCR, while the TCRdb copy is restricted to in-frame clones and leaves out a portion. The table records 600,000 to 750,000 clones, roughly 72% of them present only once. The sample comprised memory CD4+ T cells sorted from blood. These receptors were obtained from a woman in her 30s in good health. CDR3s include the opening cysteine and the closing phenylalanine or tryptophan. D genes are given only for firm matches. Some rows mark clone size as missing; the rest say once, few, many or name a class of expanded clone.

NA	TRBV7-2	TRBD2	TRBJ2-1	TGTGCCAGCAGCAGAGCCGGCCTAGCGGGAGGTATCAATGAGCAGTTCTTC	CASSRAGLAGGINEQFF
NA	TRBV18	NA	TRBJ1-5	TGTGCCAGCTCACCTACTCAGAACAATCAGCCCCAGCATTTT	CASSPTQNNQPQHF
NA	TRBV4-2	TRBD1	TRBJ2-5	TGTGCCAGCAGCCAACCTGACAGGGGAGGGACCCAGTACTTC	CASSQPDRGGTQYF
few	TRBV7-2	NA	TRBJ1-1	TGTGCCAGCAGCGGACAACGGGACACTGAAGCTTTCTTT	CASSGQRDTEAFF
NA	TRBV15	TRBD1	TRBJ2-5	TGTGCCACCAGCCCAAGGGACAGGGGAGTTCAAGAGACCCAGTACTTC	CATSPRDRGVQETQYF
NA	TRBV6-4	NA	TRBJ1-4	TGTGCCAGCAGTGACTCGAACTGGCAGGGAGATGAAAAACTGTTTTTT	CASSDSNWQGDEKLFF
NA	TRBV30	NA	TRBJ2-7	TGTGCCTGGAGCCGGCCACCGCTCTTGAGCTCCTACGAGCAGTACTTC	CAWSRPPLLSSYEQYF
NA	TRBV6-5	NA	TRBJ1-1	TGTGCCAGCAGACCCGGGACGCTGGGTGAAGCTTTCTTT	CASRPGTLGEAFF
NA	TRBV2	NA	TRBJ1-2	TGTGCCAGCCAGAGAAACTATGGCTACACCTTC	CASQRNYGYTF
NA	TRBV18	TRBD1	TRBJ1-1	TGTGCCAGCTCACCTCGACAGGGGGCTTGGAACACTGAAGCTTTCTTT	CASSPRQGAWNTEAFF
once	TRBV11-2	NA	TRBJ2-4	TGTGCCAGCAGCTTATCCCATTTAGCCAAAAACATTCAGTACTTC	CASSLSHLAKNIQYF
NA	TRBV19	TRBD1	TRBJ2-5	TGTGCCAGTAGCCGAGGGACAGAAGAGACCCAGTACTTC	CASSRGTEETQYF
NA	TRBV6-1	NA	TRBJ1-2	TGTGCCAGTGTGACACCGGGGGCTTATGGCTACACCTTC	CASVTPGAYGYTF
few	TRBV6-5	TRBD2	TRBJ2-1	TGTGCCAGCAGTTCCCCTAGCGGGAGGGGCTATGAGCAGTTCTTC	CASSSPSGRGYEQFF
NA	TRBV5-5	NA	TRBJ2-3	TGTGCCAGCAGCTTAGCGGGCCGCACAGATACGCAGTATTTT	CASSLAGRTDTQYF
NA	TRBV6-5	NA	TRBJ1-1	TGTGCCAGCAGTCAGGCACAGAACACTGAAGCTTTCTTT	CASSQAQNTEAFF
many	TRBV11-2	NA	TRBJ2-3	TGTGCCAGCAGCTTAACCACAGATACGCAGTATTTT	CASSLTTDTQYF
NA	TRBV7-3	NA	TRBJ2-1	TGTGCCAGCAGCTTGCGTAGGGGCGATGAGCAGTTCTTC	CASSLRRGDEQFF
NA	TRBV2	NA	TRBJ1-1	TGTGCCAGCCGGTTTCCGAGGAGGGACACTGAAGCTTTCTTT	CASRFPRRDTEAFF
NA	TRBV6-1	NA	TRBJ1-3	TGTGCCAGCAATCTTCACTCTGGAAACACCATATATTTT	CASNLHSGNTIYF
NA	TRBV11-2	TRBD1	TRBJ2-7	TGTGCCAGCAGCCGCACGGGACAGGGTGGGTACGAGCAGTACTTC	CASSRTGQGGYEQYF
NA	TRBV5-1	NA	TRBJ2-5	TGCGCCAGCAGGGCAGGTGACGTTAATGAGCAGTACTTC	CASRAGDVNEQYF
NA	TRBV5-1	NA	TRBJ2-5	TGCGCCAGCATTGAACAGGGAGGAGAGACCCAGTACTTC	CASIEQGGETQYF
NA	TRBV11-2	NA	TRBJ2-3	TGTGCCAGCAGCTTAGATCGGGTGGGGGGAGGCACAGATACGCAGTATTTT	CASSLDRVGGGTDTQYF
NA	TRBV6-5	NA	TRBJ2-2	TGTGCCAGCACGGGCGGGAACACCGGGGAGCTGTTTTTT	CASTGGNTGELFF
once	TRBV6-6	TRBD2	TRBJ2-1	TGTGCCAGCCTTCGGACTAGCGGGAGCCATGAGCAGTTCTTC	CASLRTSGSHEQFF
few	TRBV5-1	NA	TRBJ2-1	TGCGCCAGCAGCTTGGAGGGACTGGAATACAATGAGCAGTTCTTC	CASSLEGLEYNEQFF
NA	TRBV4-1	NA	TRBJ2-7	TGCGCCAGCAGCCCCTCGAGCGAATTAAGCTCCTACGAGCAGTACTTC	CASSPSSELSSYEQYF
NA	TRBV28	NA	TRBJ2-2	TGTGCCAGCAGTAATGGTTTCACCGGGGAGCTGTTTTTT	CASSNGFTGELFF
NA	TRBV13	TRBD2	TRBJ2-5	TGTGCCAGCAGCCCCGGGGGGGAGGACGAGACCCAGTACTTC	CASSPGGEDETQYF
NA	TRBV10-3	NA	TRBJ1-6	TGTGCCATCCGGGACAACAATTCACCCCTCCACTTT	CAIRDNNSPLHF
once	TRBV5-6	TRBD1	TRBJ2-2	TGTGCCAGCAGGGACAGGGGGCGGTCCGGGGAGCTGTTTTTT	CASRDRGRSGELFF
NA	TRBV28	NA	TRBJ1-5	TGTGCCAGCAGTTTAGACGTGTGGGGGGTCGGCAATCAGCCCCAGCATTTT	CASSLDVWGVGNQPQHF
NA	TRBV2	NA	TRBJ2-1	TGTGCCAGCAGTCTGGGTGGGGGCTCCTACAATGAGCAGTTCTTC	CASSLGGGSYNEQFF
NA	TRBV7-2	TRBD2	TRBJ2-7	TGTGCCAGCAGCTTGTGGGGTACCGGGACTAGCCCATCCGAGCAGTACTTC	CASSLWGTGTSPSEQYF
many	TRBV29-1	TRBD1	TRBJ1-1	TGCAGCGCCGACAGGGGAAACACTGAAGCTTTCTTT	CSADRGNTEAFF
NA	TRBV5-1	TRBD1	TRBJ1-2	TGCGCCAGCAGCGGGACAGATCTCAGGAAAGGCTACACCTTC	CASSGTDLRKGYTF
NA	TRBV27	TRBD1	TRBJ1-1	TGTGCCAGCAGTTCACACAACAGGGGGGATGAAGCTTTCTTT	CASSSHNRGDEAFF
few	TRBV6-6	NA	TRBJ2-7	TGTGCCAGCAGTCATACCGGGACGAACGCCTACGAGCAGTACTTC	CASSHTGTNAYEQYF
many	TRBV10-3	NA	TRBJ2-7	TGTGCCATCAGTGACCGTATACCCCCCTACGAGCAGTACTTC	CAISDRIPPYEQYF
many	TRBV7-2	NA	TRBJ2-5	TGTGCCAGCCGACGGGACGCCCTATCCACAGGGGAGACCCAGTACTTC	CASRRDALSTGETQYF
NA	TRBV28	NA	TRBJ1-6	TGTGCCAGCAGTCGACGGGCCGTCTCCTATAATTCACCCCTCCACTTT	CASSRRAVSYNSPLHF
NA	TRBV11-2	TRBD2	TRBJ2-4	TGTGCCAGCAGCTTGAGACTAGCGGGAGGGCTACACATTCAGTACTTC	CASSLRLAGGLHIQYF
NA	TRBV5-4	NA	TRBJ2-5	TGTGCCAGCAGCTTGGCCTTAGGACAGCAAGAGACCCAGTACTTC	CASSLALGQQETQYF
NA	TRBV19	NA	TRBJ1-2	TGTGCCAGTAGTATATTGCAGGGGACCTCCTATGGCTACACCTTC	CASSILQGTSYGYTF
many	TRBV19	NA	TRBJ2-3	TGTGCCTCACGGGACTTTGGCACAGATACGCAGTATTTT	CASRDFGTDTQYF
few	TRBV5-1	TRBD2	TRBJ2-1	TGCGCCAGCAGAGAAGCGGGAGGGTACAATGAGCAGTTCTTC	CASREAGGYNEQFF
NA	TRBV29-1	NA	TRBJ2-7	TGCAGCGTTGAAGAGAGGGGGAGGAACTCCTACGAGCAGTACTTC	CSVEERGRNSYEQYF
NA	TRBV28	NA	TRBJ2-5	TGTGCCAGCAGCAACCCCCGGGAGACCCAGTACTTC	CASSNPRETQYF
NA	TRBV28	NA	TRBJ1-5	TGTGCCAGCAGTCGGACGGGATCTTTGCCCCAGCATTTT	CASSRTGSLPQHF
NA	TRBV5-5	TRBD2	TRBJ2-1	TGTGCCAGCAGCTTGGTAGTAGCTAGCGGGATCAATGAGCAGTTCTTC	CASSLVVASGINEQFF
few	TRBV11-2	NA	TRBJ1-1	TGTGCCAGCAGCCGCGCCGGGGGCCCTGAAGCTTTCTTT	CASSRAGGPEAFF
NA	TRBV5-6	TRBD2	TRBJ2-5	TGTGCCAGCAGCTTGACTAGCGGGGGACAAGAGACCCAGTACTTC	CASSLTSGGQETQYF
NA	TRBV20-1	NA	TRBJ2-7	TGCAGTGCTTGCCCACAGGTCGAGCAGTACTTC	CSACPQVEQYF
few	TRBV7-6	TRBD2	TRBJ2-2	TGTGCCAGCAGCTTAATGGCGGGAGGAACCACCGGGGAGCTGTTTTTT	CASSLMAGGTTGELFF
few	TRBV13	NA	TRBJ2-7	TGTGCCAGTGGACTCCATCGGTTCTACGAGCAGTACTTC	CASGLHRFYEQYF
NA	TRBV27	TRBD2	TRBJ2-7	TGTGCCAGCAGCGGACAGGGAAAAGGACTAGCGGGAGTTTTCCACGAGCAGTACTTC	CASSGQGKGLAGVFHEQYF